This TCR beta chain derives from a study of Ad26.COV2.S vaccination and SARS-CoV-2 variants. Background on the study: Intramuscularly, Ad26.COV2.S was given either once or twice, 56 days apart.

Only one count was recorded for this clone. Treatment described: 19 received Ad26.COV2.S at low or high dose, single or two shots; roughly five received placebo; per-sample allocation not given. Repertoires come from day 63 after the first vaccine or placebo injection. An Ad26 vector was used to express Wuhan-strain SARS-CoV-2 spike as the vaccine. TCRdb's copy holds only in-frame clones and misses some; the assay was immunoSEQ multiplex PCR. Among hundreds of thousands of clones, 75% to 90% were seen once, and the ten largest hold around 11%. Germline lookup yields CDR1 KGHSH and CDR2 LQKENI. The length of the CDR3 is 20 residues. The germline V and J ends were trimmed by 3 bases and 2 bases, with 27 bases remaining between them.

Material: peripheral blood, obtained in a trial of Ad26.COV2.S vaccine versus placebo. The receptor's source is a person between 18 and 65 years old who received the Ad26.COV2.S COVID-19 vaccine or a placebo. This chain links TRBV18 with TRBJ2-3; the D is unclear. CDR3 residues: CASSPLSGQQSFGDTDTQYF. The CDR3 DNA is TGTGCCAGCTCACCCCTTTCCGGGCAACAGAGCTTTGGGGACACAGATACGCAGTATTTT. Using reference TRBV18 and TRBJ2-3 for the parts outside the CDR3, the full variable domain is NAGVMQNPRHLVRRRGQEARLRCSPMKGHSHVYWYRQLPEEGLKFMVYLQKENIIDESGMPKERFSAEFPKEGPSILRIQQVVRGDSAAYFCASSPLSGQQSFGDTDTQYFGPGTRLTVL.